This TCR beta chain comes out of a study of shared clonotypes between healthy human individuals (TCRdb year 2020). Turning to the overall study: Two women and three men aged 18 to 49 years were included in the cohort. For each donor, three plates each were used for CD4 naive and CD4 memory, two plates were used for CD8 naive, and one plate was used for CD8 memory. Blood TCR repertoires of a handful of healthy adults were deeply sequenced to estimate repertoire size and the extent of clonotype sharing between individuals. Libraries were prepared and TCR repertoires were sequenced by different laboratories using diverse techniques, in order to increase sequencing depth and limit assay-specific biases. Per donor, leukapheresis produced somewhere between about 0.85 and 9.5 billion PBMCs.

The donors were healthy, HIV-negative adults who had no recently reported acute infections or vaccinations. All donors were Caucasian adults living in Nashville, Tennessee, USA. The CD8 memory samples were a combination of magnetically selected CD45RO+ cells and CCR7-negative CD45RA+ effector memory (TemRA) cells. After blood collection by leukapheresis, PBMCs were isolated using Ficoll-Histopaque density gradient centrifugation and then cryopreserved in the vapor phase of liquid nitrogen. Purity and quantity of every magnetically sorted T cell population were checked by analytical flow cytometry. Each sorted fraction had its genomic DNA isolated and then quantified by UV absorbance on a Nanodrop 2000c. Points the paper makes about the study in general: Higher generation probabilities were observed for clonotypes shared by all four sorted-subset donors than for non-shared clonotypes. Across four donors, approximately 5% of naive CD4, roughly 3.3% of naive CD8, 2.3% of memory CD4, and about 0.4% of memory CD8 clonotypes were shared. Pairwise subsampling indicated that sequencing depth was expected to affect the degree of clonotype sharing among donors. Only blood was sampled, and tissue TCR repertoires likely differ from those in blood. Larger estimated clonotype richness was generally found for naive subsets than for memory subsets. Rarefaction of sorted-subset datasets indicated incomplete sequencing despite the large sequencing depth. The genetic and exposure-history diversity represented was limited by the small number of donors.

Using the deep immunoSEQ assay, multiplex PCR amplified TCR CDR3 regions from genomic DNA. Genomic DNA extracted from each cell subset was distributed evenly over all wells of several immunoSEQ 96-well plates, and each plate served as one replicate. Each replicate PCR for sorted subsets received about 210 ng genomic DNA, equal to roughly 30,000 T cell genomes. Purified libraries were measured with a Qubit 3.0 fluorometer, size-checked on a Bioanalyzer 2100, and measured again with the KAPA Library Quantification kit. Every immunoSEQ 96-well plate was sequenced on a dedicated single-read 150-cycle Illumina NextSeq 550 flow cell. From the authors' description of their analysis: Because only junctional sequences without quality scores were contained in the immunoSEQ output, filtering matching that applied to full-length reads could not be performed. Sequences were annotated with PyIR, a Python wrapper for IgBLAST v1.9, using IMGT germline references to assign V/J genes and CDR3. Reads were removed for weak V/J assignments (E-value above 1e-6), missing CDR3, stop codons, out-of-frame junctions, or ambiguous translated residues. V3J clonotypes were defined by identical inferred V gene, J gene, and CDR3 amino acid sequence. Percentage overlap between repertoires was calculated by dividing the number of shared unique clonotypes by the size of the smaller repertoire. Repertoire richness was assessed with RTK rarefaction, the Chao1 estimator, and Recon v2.1 estimates of unobserved clonotypes. Generation probabilities were computed with OLGA for all TCRbeta clonotypes obtained by the gDNA method from several donors. The table was pulled from immuneACCESS by TCRdb, which kept in-frame rearrangements only. Such tables lose some clones; where checked, under half of the loss comes from unresolved V genes, and the rest has no known cause. D and trimming were read from the DNA, whereas the V and J calls and clone size are those reported in that table. Recorded for this sample are approximately 710,000 clones; 90% of them occurred a single time. The ten top clones hold less than 40% of the sample.

Notes on this clone: The specificity of this receptor is unknown. No base quality values were provided; no much bigger clone lies one nucleotide off.

Material for sequencing was memory CD8+ T cells from PBMCs. Taken with the paper, the label for cell subset or site translates to: CD45RO+ cells pooled with CCR7-negative TemRA cells. The TCR originated in a man aged 18 to 30 in good health. Some clones in this sample may be carry-over from other donors' samples.

The CDR3 region has the sequence CASSLDPLAVAYNEQFF. The DNA is as follows: TGCGCCAGCAGCTTGGACCCACTAGCGGTCGCCTACAATGAGCAGTTCTTC. Recombination connected TRBV5-1 to TRBJ2-1, with 8 bases matching TRBD2. The germline V gene specifies SGHRS as CDR1 and YFSETQ as CDR2. The CDR3 runs 17 amino acids, cysteine and phenylalanine included. Only the CDR3 region is kept as DNA, spanning 51 bases read in frame from base 1. V has 0 bases trimmed and J has 2 bases trimmed; junction bases matching no gene number 7.